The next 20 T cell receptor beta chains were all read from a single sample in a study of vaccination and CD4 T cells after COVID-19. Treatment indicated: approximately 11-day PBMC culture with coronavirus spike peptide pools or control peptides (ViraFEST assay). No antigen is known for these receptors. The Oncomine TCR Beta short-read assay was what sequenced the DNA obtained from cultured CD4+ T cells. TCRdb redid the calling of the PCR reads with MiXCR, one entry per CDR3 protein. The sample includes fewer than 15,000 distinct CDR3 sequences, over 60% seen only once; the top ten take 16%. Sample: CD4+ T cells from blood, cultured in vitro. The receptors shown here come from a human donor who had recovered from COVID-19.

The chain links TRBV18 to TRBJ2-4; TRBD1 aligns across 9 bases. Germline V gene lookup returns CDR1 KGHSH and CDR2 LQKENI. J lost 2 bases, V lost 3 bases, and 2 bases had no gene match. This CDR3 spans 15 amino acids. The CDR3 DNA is TGTGCCAGCTCACCCGGGACAGGGACCAAAAACATTCAGTACTTC. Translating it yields CASSPGTGTKNIQYF.

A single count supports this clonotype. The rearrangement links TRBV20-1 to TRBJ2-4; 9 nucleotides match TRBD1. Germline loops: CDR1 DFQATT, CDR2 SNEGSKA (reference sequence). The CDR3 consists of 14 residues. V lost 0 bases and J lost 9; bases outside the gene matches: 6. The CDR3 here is CSAREQTGGGIQYF. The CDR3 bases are TGCAGTGCTAGAGAACAGACAGGGGGAGGCATTCAGTACTTC.

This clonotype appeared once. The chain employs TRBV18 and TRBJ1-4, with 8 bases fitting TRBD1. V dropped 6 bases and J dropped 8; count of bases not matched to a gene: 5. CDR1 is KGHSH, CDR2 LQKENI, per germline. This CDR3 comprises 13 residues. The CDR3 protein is CASSRGQEEKLFF. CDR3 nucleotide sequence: TGTGCCAGCTCCAGGGGACAGGAAGAAAAACTGTTTTTT.

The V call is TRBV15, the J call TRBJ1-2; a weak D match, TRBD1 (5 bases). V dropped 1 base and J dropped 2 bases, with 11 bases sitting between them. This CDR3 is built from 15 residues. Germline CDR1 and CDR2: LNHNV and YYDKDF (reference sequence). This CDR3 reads CATSRAGRGNYGYTF. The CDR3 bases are TGTGCCACCAGCAGAGCGGGGAGGGGCAACTATGGCTACACCTTC.

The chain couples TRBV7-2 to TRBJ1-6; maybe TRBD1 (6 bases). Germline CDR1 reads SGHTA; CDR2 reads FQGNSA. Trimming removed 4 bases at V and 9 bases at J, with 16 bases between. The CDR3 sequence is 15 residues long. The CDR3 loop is CASSSGGGVGSPLHF. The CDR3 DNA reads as TGTGCCAGCAGCTCGGGGGGCGGGGTCGGTTCACCCCTCCACTTT.

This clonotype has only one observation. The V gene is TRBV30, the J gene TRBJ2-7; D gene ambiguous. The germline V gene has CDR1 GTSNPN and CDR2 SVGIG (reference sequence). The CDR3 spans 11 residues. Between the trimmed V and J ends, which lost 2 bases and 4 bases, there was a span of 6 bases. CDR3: CAWSLTYEQYF. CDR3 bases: TGTGCCTGGAGTCTGACTTACGAGCAGTACTTC.

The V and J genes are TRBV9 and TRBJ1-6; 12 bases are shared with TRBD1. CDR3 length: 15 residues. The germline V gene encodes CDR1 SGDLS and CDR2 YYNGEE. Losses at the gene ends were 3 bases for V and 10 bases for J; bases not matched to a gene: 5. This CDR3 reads CASSGGQGAASPLHF. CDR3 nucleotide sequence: TGTGCCAGCAGCGGGGGACAGGGGGCTGCATCACCCCTCCACTTT.

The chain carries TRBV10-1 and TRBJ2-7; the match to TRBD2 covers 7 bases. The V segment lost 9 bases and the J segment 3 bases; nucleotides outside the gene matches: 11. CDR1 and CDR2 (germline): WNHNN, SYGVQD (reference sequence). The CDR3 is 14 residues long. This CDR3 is CARRERELRYEQYF. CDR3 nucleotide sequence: TGCGCCAGACGAGAGCGGGAACTACGCTACGAGCAGTACTTC.

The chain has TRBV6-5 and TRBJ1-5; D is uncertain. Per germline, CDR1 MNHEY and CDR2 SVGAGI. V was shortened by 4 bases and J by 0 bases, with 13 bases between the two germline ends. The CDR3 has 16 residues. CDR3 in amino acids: CASSSNLLNSNQPQHF. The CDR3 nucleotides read TGTGCCAGCAGTTCCAACCTTCTTAATAGCAATCAGCCCCAGCATTTT.

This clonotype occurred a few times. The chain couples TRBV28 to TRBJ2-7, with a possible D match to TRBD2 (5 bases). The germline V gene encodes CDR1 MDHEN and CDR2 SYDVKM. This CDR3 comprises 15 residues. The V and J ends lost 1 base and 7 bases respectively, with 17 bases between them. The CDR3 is CASSLLPTSSVEQYF. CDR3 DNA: TGTGCCAGCAGTTTATTACCTACGAGTAGCGTTGAGCAGTACTTC.

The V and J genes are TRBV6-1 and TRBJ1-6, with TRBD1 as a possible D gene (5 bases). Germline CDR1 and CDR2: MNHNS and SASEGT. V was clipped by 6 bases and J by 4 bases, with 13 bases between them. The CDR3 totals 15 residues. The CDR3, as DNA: TGTGCCAGCAGACCCAGGACACCTTATAATTCACCCCTCCACTTT. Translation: CASRPRTPYNSPLHF.

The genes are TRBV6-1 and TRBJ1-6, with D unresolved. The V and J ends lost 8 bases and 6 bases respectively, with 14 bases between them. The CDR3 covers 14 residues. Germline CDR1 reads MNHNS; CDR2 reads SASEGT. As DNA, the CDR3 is TGTGCCAGCGCCCCAAATGGGAGTAATTCACCCCTCCACTTT. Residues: CASAPNGSNSPLHF.

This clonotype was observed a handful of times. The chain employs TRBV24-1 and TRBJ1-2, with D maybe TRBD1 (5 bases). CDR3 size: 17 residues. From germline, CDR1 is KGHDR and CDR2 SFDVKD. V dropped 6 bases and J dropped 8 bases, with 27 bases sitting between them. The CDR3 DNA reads TGTGCCACCAGTTATGTGCAAAGCACGGGACGGGAAGGCGGCTACACCTTC. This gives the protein CATSYVQSTGREGGYTF.

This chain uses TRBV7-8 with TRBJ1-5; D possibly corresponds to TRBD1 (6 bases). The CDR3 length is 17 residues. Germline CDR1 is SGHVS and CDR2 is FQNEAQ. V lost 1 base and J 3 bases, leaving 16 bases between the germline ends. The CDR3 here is CASSLEGGADYNQPQHF. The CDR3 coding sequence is TGTGCCAGCAGCTTAGAGGGGGGGGCTGATTACAATCAGCCCCAGCATTTT.

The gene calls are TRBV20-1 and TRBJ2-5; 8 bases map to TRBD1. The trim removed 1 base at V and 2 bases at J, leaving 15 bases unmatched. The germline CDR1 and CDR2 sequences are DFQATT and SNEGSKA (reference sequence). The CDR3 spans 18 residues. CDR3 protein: CSARGQGLLLATQETQYF. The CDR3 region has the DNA TGCAGTGCTAGAGGACAGGGGTTACTGCTGGCCACACAAGAGACCCAGTACTTC.

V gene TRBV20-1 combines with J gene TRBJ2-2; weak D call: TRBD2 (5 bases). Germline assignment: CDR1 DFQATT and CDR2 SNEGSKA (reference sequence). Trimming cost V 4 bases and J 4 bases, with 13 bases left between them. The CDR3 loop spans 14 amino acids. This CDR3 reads CSATAGRVTGELFF. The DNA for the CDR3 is TGCAGTGCTACGGCCGGGCGGGTCACCGGGGAGCTGTTTTTT.

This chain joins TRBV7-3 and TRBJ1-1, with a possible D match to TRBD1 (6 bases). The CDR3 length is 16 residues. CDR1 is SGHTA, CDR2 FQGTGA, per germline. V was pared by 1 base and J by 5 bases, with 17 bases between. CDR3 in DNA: TGTGCCAGCAGCTTAAGTCCAACAGGGATGAGGACTGAAGCTTTCTTT. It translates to CASSLSPTGMRTEAFF.

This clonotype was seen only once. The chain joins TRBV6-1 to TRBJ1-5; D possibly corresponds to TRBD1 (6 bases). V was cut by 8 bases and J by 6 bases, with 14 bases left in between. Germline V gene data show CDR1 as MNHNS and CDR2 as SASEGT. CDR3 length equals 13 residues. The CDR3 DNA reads TGTGCCAGCCACAGGGTGGAGGGTCAGCCCCAGCATTTT. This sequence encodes CASHRVEGQPQHF.

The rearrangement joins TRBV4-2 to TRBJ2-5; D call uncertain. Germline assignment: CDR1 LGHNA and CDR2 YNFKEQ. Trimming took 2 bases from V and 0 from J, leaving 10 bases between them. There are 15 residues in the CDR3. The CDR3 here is CASSQTWDHQETQYF. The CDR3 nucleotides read TGTGCCAGCAGCCAAACATGGGATCACCAAGAGACCCAGTACTTC.

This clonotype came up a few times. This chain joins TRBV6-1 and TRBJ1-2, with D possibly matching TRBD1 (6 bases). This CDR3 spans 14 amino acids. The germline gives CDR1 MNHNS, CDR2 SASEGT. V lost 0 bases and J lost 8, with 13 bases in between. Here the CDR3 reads CASSEAQGGEGYTF. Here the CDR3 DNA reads TGTGCCAGCAGTGAAGCGCAAGGGGGAGAAGGCTACACCTTC.